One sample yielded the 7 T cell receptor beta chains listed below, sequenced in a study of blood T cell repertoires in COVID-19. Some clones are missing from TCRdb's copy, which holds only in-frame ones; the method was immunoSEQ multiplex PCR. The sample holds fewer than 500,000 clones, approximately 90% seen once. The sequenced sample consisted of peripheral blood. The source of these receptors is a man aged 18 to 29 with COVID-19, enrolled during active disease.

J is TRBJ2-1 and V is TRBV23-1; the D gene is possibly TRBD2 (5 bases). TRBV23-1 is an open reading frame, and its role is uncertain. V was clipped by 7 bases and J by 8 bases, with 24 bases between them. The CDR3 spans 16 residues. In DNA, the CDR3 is TGCGCCAGCACTACAAACGGGGATGACCAAGAGGATGAGCAGTTCTTC. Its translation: CASTTNGDDQEDEQFF.

CDR3 protein: CSVERLAGGLTDTQYF. The CDR3, as DNA: TGCAGCGTTGAGAGGCTAGCGGGAGGGCTGACAGATACGCAGTATTTT. This sequence joins TRBV29-1 and TRBJ2-3; TRBD2 matches 12 bases. The junction had 7 bases not matched to a gene; V was cut back by 3 bases and J by 3 bases. Germline V gene data show CDR1 as SQVTM and CDR2 as ANQGSEA. The CDR3 covers 16 residues.

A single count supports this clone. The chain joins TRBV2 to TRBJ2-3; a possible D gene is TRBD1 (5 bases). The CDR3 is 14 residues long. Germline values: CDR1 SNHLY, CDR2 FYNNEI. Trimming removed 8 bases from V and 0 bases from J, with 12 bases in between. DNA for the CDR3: TGTGCCAGCCGCCGGACACTTAGCACAGATACGCAGTATTTT. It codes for CASRRTLSTDTQYF. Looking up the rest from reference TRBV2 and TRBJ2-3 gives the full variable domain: EPEVTQTPSHQVTQMGQEVILRCVPISNHLYFYWYRQILGQKVEFLVSFYNNEISEKSEIFDDQFSVERPDGSNFTLKIRSTKLEDSAMYFCASRRTLSTDTQYFGPGTRLTVL.

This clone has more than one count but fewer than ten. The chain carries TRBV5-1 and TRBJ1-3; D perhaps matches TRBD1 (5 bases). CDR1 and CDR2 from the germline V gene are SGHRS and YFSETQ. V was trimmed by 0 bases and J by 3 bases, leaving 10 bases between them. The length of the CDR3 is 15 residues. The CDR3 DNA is TGCGCCAGCAGCTTGGCCGCGGGGGATGGAAACACCATATATTTT. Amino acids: CASSLAAGDGNTIYF.

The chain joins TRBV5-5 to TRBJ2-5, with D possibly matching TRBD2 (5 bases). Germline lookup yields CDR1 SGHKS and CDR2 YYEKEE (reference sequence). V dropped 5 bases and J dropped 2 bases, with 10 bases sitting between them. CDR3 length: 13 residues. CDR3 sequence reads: CASRRPGQETQYF. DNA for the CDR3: TGTGCCAGCAGGCGACCGGGGCAAGAGACCCAGTACTTC.

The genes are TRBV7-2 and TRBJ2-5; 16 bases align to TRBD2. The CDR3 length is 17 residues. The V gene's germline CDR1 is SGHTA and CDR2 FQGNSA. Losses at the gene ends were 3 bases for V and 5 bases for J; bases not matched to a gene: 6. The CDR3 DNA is TGTGCCAGCAGCTTGGGACTAGCGGGGGGGCCAAGGGAGACCCAGTACTTC. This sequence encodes CASSLGLAGGPRETQYF. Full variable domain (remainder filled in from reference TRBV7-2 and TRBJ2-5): GAGVSQSPSNKVTEKGKDVELRCDPISGHTALYWYRQSLGQGLEFLIYFQGNSAPDKSGLPSDRFSAERTGGSVSTLTIQRTQQEDSAVYLCASSLGLAGGPRETQYFGPGTRLLVL.

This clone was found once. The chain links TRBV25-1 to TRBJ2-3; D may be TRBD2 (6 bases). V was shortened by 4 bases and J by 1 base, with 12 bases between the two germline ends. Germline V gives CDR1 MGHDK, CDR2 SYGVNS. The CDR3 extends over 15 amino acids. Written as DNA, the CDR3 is TGTGCCAGCAGTGTTAGCGGCGCGGGCACAGATACGCAGTATTTT. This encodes CASSVSGAGTDTQYF.